A selection of T cell receptor beta chains follows, all from one sample in a study of Graves' ophthalmopathy and Graves' hyperthyroidism. Each CDR3 protein is one row after TCRdb ran MiXCR on the multiplex PCR reads. The sample contains 150,000 or so distinct CDR3 sequences, approximately 40% of which appear only once. Source material: peripheral blood. All receptors come from a middle-aged woman with Graves' ophthalmopathy. CDR3s include the opening cysteine and the closing phenylalanine or tryptophan. D genes are given only for firm matches. For some rows the clone size is stated as once, few or many, or as a class when expanded; others skip it.

d_call: TRBD1
v_call: TRBV6-1
clone_size: many
j_call: TRBJ1-2
cdr3_aa: CASNLDRVYGYTF
cdr3_nt: TGTGCCAGCAACCTAGACAGGGTGTATGGCTACACCTTC

d_call: TRBD1
v_call: TRBV12-3/TRBV12-4
clone_size: NA
j_call: TRBJ2-7
cdr3_aa: CATGQGPYEQYF
cdr3_nt: TGTGCCACGGGACAGGGGCCCTACGAGCAGTACTTC

d_call: TRBD1
v_call: TRBV24-1
clone_size: many
j_call: TRBJ1-1
cdr3_aa: CATRDRPMNTEAFF
cdr3_nt: TGTGCCACCAGGGACAGGCCCATGAACACTGAAGCTTTCTTT

d_call: TRBD2
v_call: TRBV7-2
clone_size: many
j_call: TRBJ2-5
cdr3_aa: CASSRGLAGYRETQYF
cdr3_nt: TGTGCCAGCAGCCGAGGACTAGCGGGGTACCGGGAGACCCAGTACTTC

d_call: NA
v_call: TRBV19
clone_size: many
j_call: TRBJ2-3
cdr3_aa: CARSLGLGRRDTQYF
cdr3_nt: TGTGCCAGGAGCCTAGGGCTTGGACGAAGAGATACGCAGTATTTT

d_call: NA
v_call: TRBV29-1
clone_size: NA
j_call: TRBJ2-4
cdr3_aa: CSVEDGGQYF
cdr3_nt: TGCAGCGTTGAAGATGGAGGCCAGTACTTC

d_call: TRBD1
v_call: TRBV6-5
clone_size: few
j_call: TRBJ1-1
cdr3_aa: CASSYSTGGDTEAFF
cdr3_nt: TGTGCCAGCAGTTACTCGACAGGGGGTGACACTGAAGCTTTCTTT

d_call: NA
v_call: TRBV7-2
clone_size: many
j_call: TRBJ2-2
cdr3_aa: CASSLTTGIAGELFF
cdr3_nt: TGTGCCAGCAGCTTAACAACAGGGATCGCCGGGGAGCTGTTTTTT

d_call: NA
v_call: TRBV29-1
clone_size: many
j_call: TRBJ1-3
cdr3_aa: CSVEDGRAIGNTIYF
cdr3_nt: TGCAGCGTTGAAGATGGCAGGGCCATTGGAAACACCATATATTTT

d_call: NA
v_call: TRBV28
clone_size: few
j_call: TRBJ1-1
cdr3_aa: CASSTQGGVAFF
cdr3_nt: TGTGCCAGCAGCACACAGGGAGGTGTAGCTTTCTTT

d_call: NA
v_call: TRBV30
clone_size: many
j_call: TRBJ2-5
cdr3_aa: CAWSVRWGLGTQYF
cdr3_nt: TGTGCCTGGAGTGTACGATGGGGGTTAGGGACCCAGTACTTC

d_call: TRBD2
v_call: TRBV20-1
clone_size: few
j_call: TRBJ2-7
cdr3_aa: CSARWLAGGYEQYF
cdr3_nt: TGCAGTGCTAGATGGCTAGCGGGAGGATACGAGCAGTACTTC

d_call: NA
v_call: TRBV7-6
clone_size: NA
j_call: TRBJ2-2
cdr3_aa: CASSLVPGTNTGELFF
cdr3_nt: TGTGCCAGCAGCTTAGTCCCGGGAACGAACACCGGGGAGCTGTTTTTT

d_call: TRBD1
v_call: TRBV7-7
clone_size: many
j_call: TRBJ2-5
cdr3_aa: CASSPRQGQTQYF
cdr3_nt: TGTGCTAGCAGCCCTCGACAGGGACAGACCCAGTACTTC

d_call: NA
v_call: TRBV29-1
clone_size: many
j_call: TRBJ1-1
cdr3_aa: CSVARDPNTEAFF
cdr3_nt: TGCAGCGTTGCCCGGGATCCGAACACTGAAGCTTTCTTT

d_call: NA
v_call: TRBV27
clone_size: many
j_call: TRBJ1-3
cdr3_aa: CASSGGTNHGNTIYF
cdr3_nt: TGTGCCAGCAGTGGAGGGACTAATCATGGAAACACCATATATTTT

d_call: TRBD1
v_call: TRBV11-2
clone_size: many
j_call: TRBJ2-5
cdr3_aa: CASSLGAGGYWETQYF
cdr3_nt: TGTGCCAGCAGCTTAGGAGCAGGGGGTTATTGGGAGACCCAGTACTTC

d_call: NA
v_call: TRBV20-1
clone_size: NA
j_call: TRBJ1-1
cdr3_aa: CSASRNRARNTEAFF
cdr3_nt: TGCAGTGCTTCCCGAAACAGAGCAAGGAACACTGAAGCTTTCTTT

d_call: NA
v_call: TRBV7-2
clone_size: once
j_call: TRBJ2-3
cdr3_aa: CATSDFPEDTQYF
cdr3_nt: TGTGCCACCAGTGATTTCCCCGAGGATACGCAGTATTTT

d_call: NA
v_call: TRBV12-3/TRBV12-4
clone_size: many
j_call: TRBJ2-2
cdr3_aa: CASRQGPGELFF
cdr3_nt: TGTGCCAGCAGACAGGGCCCCGGGGAGCTGTTTTTT

d_call: NA
v_call: TRBV6-2/TRBV6-3
clone_size: many
j_call: TRBJ1-5
cdr3_aa: CASSYGQLNWDQPQHF
cdr3_nt: TGTGCCAGCAGTTACGGGCAGCTCAATTGGGATCAGCCCCAGCATTTT

d_call: TRBD1
v_call: TRBV11-2
clone_size: NA
j_call: TRBJ2-2
cdr3_aa: CASSPGQGRIGELFF
cdr3_nt: TGTGCCAGCAGCCCAGGACAGGGACGGATCGGGGAGCTGTTTTTT

d_call: NA
v_call: TRBV12-3/TRBV12-4
clone_size: once
j_call: TRBJ2-5
cdr3_aa: CASSFGGSVTKQETQYF
cdr3_nt: TGTGCCAGCAGTTTTGGAGGGTCGGTGACAAAGCAAGAGACCCAGTACTTC

d_call: TRBD1
v_call: TRBV12-3/TRBV12-4
clone_size: many
j_call: TRBJ1-1
cdr3_aa: CASSLVQGVTEAFF
cdr3_nt: TGTGCCAGCAGTTTAGTACAGGGGGTCACTGAAGCTTTCTTT

d_call: NA
v_call: TRBV12-3/TRBV12-4
clone_size: many
j_call: TRBJ1-1
cdr3_aa: CASSSSRGFTMNTEAFF
cdr3_nt: TGTGCCAGCAGTTCCAGCAGGGGATTCACTATGAACACTGAAGCTTTCTTT

d_call: NA
v_call: TRBV7-9
clone_size: NA
j_call: TRBJ2-5
cdr3_aa: CASSLVAGTEYF
cdr3_nt: TGTGCCAGCAGCTTAGTCGCGGGGACCGAGTACTTC

d_call: NA
v_call: TRBV5-5
clone_size: many
j_call: TRBJ1-2
cdr3_aa: CASSLAQGQQNYGYTF
cdr3_nt: TGTGCCAGCAGCTTGGCCCAAGGACAGCAGAACTATGGCTACACCTTC

d_call: NA
v_call: TRBV12-3/TRBV12-4
clone_size: NA
j_call: TRBJ1-2
cdr3_aa: CASSPRPADYGYTF
cdr3_nt: TGTGCCAGCAGTCCCCGGCCCGCGGACTATGGCTACACCTTC

d_call: NA
v_call: TRBV28
clone_size: NA
j_call: TRBJ2-7
cdr3_aa: CASITGTLGTEQYF
cdr3_nt: TGTGCCAGCATTACCGGGACTCTAGGCACCGAGCAGTACTTC

d_call: NA
v_call: TRBV13
clone_size: many
j_call: TRBJ2-7
cdr3_aa: CASSLGPPGASDEQYF
cdr3_nt: TGTGCCAGCAGCTTAGGCCCCCCGGGGGCCTCTGACGAGCAGTACTTC

d_call: TRBD2
v_call: TRBV7-3
clone_size: many
j_call: TRBJ2-7
cdr3_aa: CASSLLAGGSYEQYF
cdr3_nt: TGTGCCAGCAGCCTACTAGCGGGAGGTTCCTACGAGCAGTACTTC

d_call: TRBD1
v_call: TRBV25-1
clone_size: NA
j_call: TRBJ1-2
cdr3_aa: CASSESGTGGDGYTF
cdr3_nt: TGTGCCAGCAGTGAGTCCGGGACAGGGGGAGACGGCTACACCTTC

d_call: NA
v_call: TRBV19
clone_size: many
j_call: TRBJ1-5
cdr3_aa: CASSIDLRWYQPQHF
cdr3_nt: TGTGCCAGTAGTATAGATCTTAGGTGGTATCAGCCCCAGCATTTT

d_call: TRBD1
v_call: TRBV4-2
clone_size: many
j_call: TRBJ2-2
cdr3_aa: CASSQDLTGGLTGELFF
cdr3_nt: TGTGCCAGCAGCCAAGATTTGACAGGGGGGCTGACCGGGGAGCTGTTTTTT

d_call: TRBD2
v_call: TRBV12-3/TRBV12-4
clone_size: NA
j_call: TRBJ2-7
cdr3_aa: CASSSGWETSGTRAYEQYF
cdr3_nt: TGTGCCAGCAGTTCGGGTTGGGAGACTAGCGGGACTCGTGCCTACGAGCAGTACTTC

d_call: NA
v_call: TRBV7-2
clone_size: many
j_call: TRBJ2-7
cdr3_aa: CASSPGPWREQYF
cdr3_nt: TGTGCCAGCAGCCCGGGACCCTGGCGGGAGCAGTACTTC

d_call: TRBD1
v_call: TRBV18
clone_size: many
j_call: TRBJ1-3
cdr3_aa: CASSPQPGQLGNTIYF
cdr3_nt: TGTGCCAGCTCACCCCAACCGGGACAGCTGGGAAACACCATATATTTT

d_call: NA
v_call: TRBV5-1
clone_size: few
j_call: TRBJ1-5
cdr3_aa: CASSLDPLSTQPQHF
cdr3_nt: TGCGCCAGCAGCCTAGACCCATTGAGCACTCAGCCCCAGCATTTT

d_call: TRBD2
v_call: TRBV12-3/TRBV12-4
clone_size: once
j_call: TRBJ2-7
cdr3_aa: CASSLYEGTSYEQYF
cdr3_nt: TGTGCCAGCAGTTTATACGAGGGGACTAGCTACGAGCAGTACTTC

d_call: TRBD1
v_call: TRBV7-8
clone_size: NA
j_call: TRBJ1-1
cdr3_aa: CASSPSDRGAYSSAFF
cdr3_nt: TGTGCCAGCAGCCCCTCCGACAGGGGGGCTTATTCGAGCGCTTTCTTT

d_call: NA
v_call: TRBV28
clone_size: NA
j_call: TRBJ1-2
cdr3_aa: CASNEGIGYGYTF
cdr3_nt: TGTGCCAGCAATGAGGGAATCGGTTATGGCTACACCTTC

d_call: NA
v_call: TRBV6-1
clone_size: many
j_call: TRBJ2-5
cdr3_aa: CASSQPGQSTETQYF
cdr3_nt: TGTGCCAGCAGTCAACCCGGACAGTCCACAGAGACCCAGTACTTC

d_call: TRBD1
v_call: TRBV7-8
clone_size: NA
j_call: TRBJ1-1
cdr3_aa: CASSRVRQGGLNTEAFF
cdr3_nt: TGTGCCAGCAGCCGAGTTCGACAGGGGGGACTGAACACTGAAGCTTTCTTT

d_call: NA
v_call: TRBV2
clone_size: many
j_call: TRBJ1-3
cdr3_aa: CASRQDSGNTIYF
cdr3_nt: TGTGCCAGCAGACAAGACTCTGGAAACACCATATATTTT

d_call: NA
v_call: TRBV7-2
clone_size: NA
j_call: TRBJ2-5
cdr3_aa: CASSLASGTKGETQYF
cdr3_nt: TGTGCCAGCAGCTTAGCCTCCGGGACCAAGGGAGAGACCCAGTACTTC

d_call: NA
v_call: TRBV4-1
clone_size: once
j_call: TRBJ1-3
cdr3_aa: CASSQIEAVGNTIYF
cdr3_nt: TGCGCCAGCAGCCAAATCGAGGCGGTTGGAAACACCATATATTTT

d_call: NA
v_call: TRBV25-1
clone_size: many
j_call: TRBJ2-2
cdr3_aa: CATSENTGELFF
cdr3_nt: TGTGCCACCTCGGAGAACACCGGGGAGCTGTTTTTT

d_call: TRBD1
v_call: TRBV12-3/TRBV12-4
clone_size: many
j_call: TRBJ1-1
cdr3_aa: CASSLEAGGTEAFF
cdr3_nt: TGTGCCAGCAGTTTAGAGGCAGGGGGGACTGAAGCTTTCTTT